A single sample is the source of the 26 T cell receptor beta chains below, sequenced in a study of blood T cell repertoires in COVID-19. Clones were sequenced by immunoSEQ multiplex PCR, and TCRdb holds only the in-frame ones, with some missing. The sample lists around 130,000 clones; under 90% were seen once. Material for sequencing was peripheral blood. The receptors originated from a woman in her seventies with acute or convalescent COVID-19.

This sequence joins TRBV7-6 and TRBJ2-1, with 8 nucleotides matching TRBD2. Germline lookup yields CDR1 SGHVS and CDR2 FNYEAQ. This CDR3 region has 15 residues. Trimming at V came to 5 bases and at J to 4 bases, leaving 7 bases not matched to a gene. CDR3 sequence: CASSPGTSLYNEQFF. The CDR3 DNA reads TGTGCCAGCAGCCCTGGGACTAGTCTGTACAATGAGCAGTTCTTC.

The chain has TRBV5-1 and TRBJ2-6; tentatively, D is TRBD2 (5 bases). Germline V gene lookup returns CDR1 SGHRS and CDR2 YFSETQ. There are 18 residues in the CDR3. V was pared by 0 bases and J by 0 bases, with 13 bases between. The DNA for the CDR3 is TGCGCCAGCAGCTTGGACTTGGACTCCGGCTCTGGGGCCAACGTCCTGACTTTC. Protein sequence: CASSLDLDSGSGANVLTF.

This clone showed up just once. CDR3 amino acids: CASSIDRSGHPSSGNTIYF. In DNA, the CDR3 is TGTGCCAGTAGTATAGATAGGAGCGGGCACCCGAGCTCTGGAAACACCATATATTTT. The chain uses TRBV19 and TRBJ1-3; D remains ambiguous. Germline V CDR1 and CDR2: LNHDA, SQIVND (reference sequence). This CDR3 has 19 residues. Between the trimmed V and J ends, which lost 0 bases and 0 bases, there was a span of 18 bases.

J is TRBJ1-5 and V is TRBV21-1; the D call TRBD1 from the table was never checked on the DNA. TRBV21-1 is shown as a pseudogene. CDR3 length: 14 amino acids. In DNA, the CDR3 is TGTGCCAGCGTCCCAGGGGCGAGCAATCAGCCCCAGCATTTT. Amino acids: CASVPGASNQPQHF.

This chain joins TRBV12-3 or TRBV12-4 and TRBJ1-2; D possibly corresponds to TRBD1 (6 bases). The CDR3 runs to 11 residues. Trimming removed 7 bases at V and 8 bases at J, with 11 bases between. The CDR3 nucleotides read TGTGCCAGCACCAAGGGGGGGGGCTACACCTTC. Its translation is CASTKGGGYTF.

The chain recombines TRBV6-6 with TRBJ2-7; 7 bases match TRBD2. V lost 5 bases to trimming and J lost 4 bases; unmatched junction nucleotides: 2. The CDR3 totals 12 residues. Germline V gives CDR1 MNHNY, CDR2 SVGAGI (reference sequence). CDR3 DNA sequence: TGTGCCAGCAGTGGGGGGGGTTACGAGCAGTACGTC. Translated: CASSGGGYEQYV.

J is TRBJ2-7 and V is TRBV11-3, with D maybe TRBD2 (6 bases). This CDR3 is 13 amino acids long. Trimming removed 5 bases from V and 6 bases from J, with 14 bases in between. In germline, CDR1 is SGHNT, CDR2 YENEEA. The CDR3 nucleotides read TGTGCCAGCAGCCGGGGGACTGGTAGCGAGCAGTACTTC. Translation: CASSRGTGSEQYF.

The rearrangement links TRBV3-1 (or the pseudogene TRBV3-2) to TRBJ2-3; 9 bases match TRBD1. Germline V gene sequence: CDR1 LGHDT, CDR2 YNNKEL (reference sequence). The CDR3 sequence is 15 residues long. V lost 5 bases and J lost 2; bases outside the gene matches: 5. CDR3 amino acids: CASSSGQGLTDTQYF. CDR3 DNA sequence: TGTGCCAGCAGCTCTGGACAGGGGCTCACAGATACGCAGTATTTT.

In this sample, this clone turned up once. The chain links TRBV5-4 to TRBJ2-4; TRBD1 matches at 9 bases. The CDR3 spans 14 residues. V lost 3 bases and J lost 11; bases outside the gene matches: 9. CDR1 is SGHNT, CDR2 YYREEE, per germline (reference sequence). In DNA form, the CDR3 reads TGTGCCAGCAGCTCCGGGACAGGGACGATGGTTCAGTACTTC. Its protein product is CASSSGTGTMVQYF.

The rearrangement uses TRBV9 and TRBJ1-2; 8 bases match TRBD1. V lost 4 bases to trimming and J lost 6 bases; unmatched junction nucleotides: 8. Germline loops: CDR1 SGDLS, CDR2 YYNGEE. The CDR3 totals 14 residues. The CDR3 coding sequence is TGTGCCAGCAGCACCCGACAGGGGTTTGATGGCTACACCTTC. Its translation: CASSTRQGFDGYTF. Full variable domain (missing parts from reference TRBV9 and TRBJ1-2): DSGVTQTPKHLITATGQRVTLRCSPRSGDLSVYWYQQSLDQGLQFLIQYYNGEERAKGNILERFSAQQFPDLHSELNLSSLELGDSALYFCASSTRQGFDGYTFGSGTRLTVV.

CDR3 nucleotide sequence: TGTGCCAGCAGACGACTAGCGGGGGAGGCAGATACGCAGTATTTT. Translated, it gives CASRRLAGEADTQYF. The rearrangement joins TRBV7-8 to TRBJ2-3; 12 bases match TRBD2. The CDR3 runs 15 residues. Germline CDR1 and CDR2: SGHVS and FQNEAQ. Trimming at V came to 6 bases and at J to 4 bases, leaving 5 bases not matched to a gene.

The chain has TRBV7-2 and TRBJ1-2, with 7 bases lining up with TRBD1. This CDR3 comprises 17 residues. With 1 base clipped from V and 1 base from J, the junction kept 9 bases outside the gene matches. In germline, CDR1 is SGHTA, CDR2 FQGNSA. CDR3 residues: CASSLVGAGGLNYGYTF. CDR3 coding DNA: TGTGCCAGCAGCTTAGTTGGGGCAGGGGGGCTTAACTATGGCTACACCTTC.

This chain connects TRBV11-2 to TRBJ2-5, with 12 bases fitting TRBD2. This CDR3 contains 15 residues. Looked up from germline, CDR1 is SGHAT and CDR2 is FQNNGV. With V trimmed by 5 bases and J by 3 bases, 4 bases remained unmatched. CDR3 loop: CASSTSGGWEETQYF. The DNA of the CDR3 is TGTGCCAGCAGCACTAGCGGGGGGTGGGAAGAGACCCAGTACTTC.

The sample holds one count of this clone. This sequence joins TRBV7-9 and TRBJ2-7; D is possibly TRBD1 (6 bases). Deletions cut 5 bases from V and 5 bases from J, with 16 bases between. CDR1 and CDR2 from the germline V gene are SEHNR and FQNEAQ (reference sequence). CDR3 length: 14 amino acids. CDR3 amino acids: CASSPEQGSHEQYF. CDR3 in DNA: TGTGCCAGCAGCCCAGAACAGGGTAGCCACGAGCAGTACTTC.

Regarding this clone: The sample has other DNA sequences that encode this CDR3 too. This chain uses TRBV7-2 with TRBJ1-2, with D tentatively TRBD1 (6 bases). The CDR3 length is 14 residues. Germline V CDR1 and CDR2: SGHTA, FQGNSA. Trimming shortened V by 1 base and J by 2 bases, and 8 bases separated the two germline ends. The CDR3 protein is CASSLGTANYGYTF. The CDR3 DNA follows: TGTGCCAGCAGCTTAGGGACAGCCAACTATGGCTACACCTTC.

CDR3 sequence (DNA): TGTGCCAGCAGCTTACAAGGGCGGGGTAGCTCCTACAATGAGCAGTTCTTC. Translated, it gives CASSLQGRGSSYNEQFF. The J gene is TRBJ2-1, the V gene TRBV7-9, with a weak D call TRBD2 (6 bases). The germline V and J ends were trimmed by 2 bases and 0 bases, with 14 bases remaining between them. Germline CDR1 and CDR2: SEHNR and FQNEAQ (reference sequence). CDR3 length: 17 amino acids.

The chain has TRBV9 and TRBJ2-3; 8 positions match TRBD1. Germline trimming cut 0 bases from V and 5 bases from J; bases unmatched to any gene: 5. Germline CDR1 reads SGDLS; CDR2 reads YYNGEE. This CDR3 spans 15 amino acids. The CDR3 coding sequence is TGTGCCAGCAGCGTAGCCTCAGGGGGCAGAGATACGCAGTATTTT. Residues: CASSVASGGRDTQYF.

The gene calls are TRBV5-1 and TRBJ2-1, with 7 nucleotides matching TRBD1. This CDR3 contains 15 residues. V was clipped by 4 bases and J by 7 bases; unmatched bases: 11. Germline values: CDR1 SGHRS, CDR2 YFSETQ. CDR3 in DNA: TGCGCCAGCAGCCGACAGGGTAACCCCCAAAATGAGCAGTTCTTC. This encodes CASSRQGNPQNEQFF. Full variable domain (missing parts from reference TRBV5-1 and TRBJ2-1): KAGVTQTPRYLIKTRGQQVTLSCSPISGHRSVSWYQQTPGQGLQFLFEYFSETQRNKGNFPGRFSGRQFSNSRSEMNVSTLELGDSALYLCASSRQGNPQNEQFFGPGTRLTVL.

V usage is TRBV2 and J usage is TRBJ1-2; D ambiguous. Germline assignment: CDR1 SNHLY and CDR2 FYNNEI. The V and J ends lost 2 bases and 7 bases respectively, with 11 bases between them. This CDR3 region has 13 residues. The CDR3 reads CASSESSHSGYTF. DNA for the CDR3: TGTGCCAGCAGTGAATCCAGCCACAGTGGCTACACCTTC.

To note about this clone: The same CDR3 arises from other DNA sequences in this sample as well. The chain joins TRBV7-2 to TRBJ1-1; 7 positions match TRBD1. The V segment lost 3 bases and the J segment 4 bases; nucleotides outside the gene matches: 2. The CDR3 contains 13 residues. Germline assignment: CDR1 SGHTA and CDR2 FQGNSA. In DNA form, the CDR3 reads TGTGCCAGCAGCTTGGGACAGCTCACTGAAGCTTTCTTT. Translating gives CASSLGQLTEAFF. Drawing the rest from reference TRBV7-2 and TRBJ1-1, the complete variable domain is GAGVSQSPSNKVTEKGKDVELRCDPISGHTALYWYRQSLGQGLEFLIYFQGNSAPDKSGLPSDRFSAERTGGSVSTLTIQRTQQEDSAVYLCASSLGQLTEAFFGQGTRLTVV.

The rearrangement uses TRBV19 and TRBJ1-1, with D perhaps matching TRBD1 (5 bases). The CDR3 has 14 residues. Looked up from germline, CDR1 is LNHDA and CDR2 is SQIVND (reference sequence). The V gene lost 6 bases and the J gene lost 3 bases, with 14 bases spanning the gap. The DNA of the CDR3 is TGTGCCAGTAGGATCGGGGGTGGGGACACTGAAGCTTTCTTT. It translates to CASRIGGGDTEAFF.

The J gene is TRBJ2-1, the V gene TRBV24-1, with D possibly being TRBD1 (6 bases). The CDR3 has 15 amino acids. Between the trimmed V and J ends, which lost 3 bases and 2 bases, there was a span of 10 bases. CDR1 is KGHDR, CDR2 SFDVKD, per germline. The CDR3 DNA reads as TGTGCCACCAGTGATCCAGGGGTGGCCTACAATGAGCAGTTCTTC. Translation gives CATSDPGVAYNEQFF.

The CDR3 here is CATSDVSGEISDNEQFF. CDR3 bases: TGTGCCACCAGTGATGTGAGCGGGGAAATTTCGGACAATGAGCAGTTCTTC. This sequence joins TRBV24-1 and TRBJ2-1; 7 nucleotides agree with TRBD2. With V trimmed by 3 bases and J by 5 bases, 12 bases remained unmatched. CDR3 size: 17 residues. Germline lookup yields CDR1 KGHDR and CDR2 SFDVKD.

The CDR3 DNA reads as TGTGCCAGCTCACAGAGGACAGGGAATGATTCACCCCTCCACTTT. It yields the protein CASSQRTGNDSPLHF. The rearrangement joins TRBV18 to TRBJ1-6; 8 bases align to TRBD1. Germline V lookup: CDR1 KGHSH, CDR2 LQKENI. Unmatched junction bases numbered 7, after V lost 4 bases and J lost 8 bases. The CDR3 covers 15 residues.

V gene TRBV18 combines with J gene TRBJ1-2, with D unresolved. V dropped 6 bases and J dropped 1 base, with 6 bases sitting between them. The CDR3 consists of 12 residues. Germline V lookup: CDR1 KGHSH, CDR2 LQKENI. The CDR3 sequence: CASSRSNYGYTF. The CDR3 DNA reads TGTGCCAGCTCGCGAAGTAACTATGGCTACACCTTC.

This chain connects TRBV4-1 to TRBJ1-5; D remains unclear. The CDR3 extends over 15 amino acids. Trimming pared 0 bases from V and 0 bases from J, leaving 6 bases between. Germline CDR1 is MGHRA and CDR2 is YSYEKL. CDR3 protein: CASSQDTASNQPQHF. In nucleotides, the CDR3 is TGCGCCAGCAGCCAAGACACAGCTAGCAATCAGCCCCAGCATTTT.